Listed below are T cell receptor beta chains from one sample, sequenced in a study of T-cell memory formation after mild COVID-19. TCRdb called the 5' RACE reads again in MiXCR, with one record for every CDR3 protein. Among under 600,000 distinct CDR3 sequences listed, less than 25% were seen once. The sample consisted of PBMCs or a T cell subset sorted from them (not recorded which). All receptors come from an adult woman who had mild COVID-19 (a few samples of this study predate the infection). Cell type and time point are not known. Each CDR3 is given with its conserved first and last residue. D genes are given only for firm matches. The size entry is marked missing in some rows and otherwise reads once, few, many or a size class.

d_call	clone_size	cdr3_length	v_call	j_call	cdr3_nt	cdr3_aa
.	.	13	TRBV14	TRBJ2-5	TGTGCCAGCAGCCAGGGGGCAGTTGAGACCCAGTACTTC	CASSQGAVETQYF
TRBD1	.	14	TRBV13	TRBJ2-5	TGTGCCAGCAGCCCCCTCGACAGGGGAGAGACCCAGTACTTC	CASSPLDRGETQYF
TRBD1	.	14	TRBV10-3	TRBJ2-7	TGTGCCATCAGAGGACAGGCCCAGAGCCACGAGCAGTACTTC	CAIRGQAQSHEQYF
TRBD2	.	15	TRBV7-2	TRBJ2-5	TGTGCCAGCAGCGCCGATTGGACTAGCAGGGAGACCCAGTACTTC	CASSADWTSRETQYF
TRBD1	.	14	TRBV19	TRBJ1-1	TGTGCCAGTAGTATAGTGCAGGGGGCGGCTGAAGCTTTCTTT	CASSIVQGAAEAFF
.	few	12	TRBV5-6	TRBJ1-2	TGTGCCAGCAGCTTCGGGGGTTCTGGCTACACCTTC	CASSFGGSGYTF
.	.	15	TRBV2	TRBJ2-1	TGTGCCAGCAGTGATGAGGGTTATGTGGGCAATGAGCAGTTCTTC	CASSDEGYVGNEQFF
.	few	13	TRBV30	TRBJ2-7	TGTGCCTGGATAGGTCAGTTTGTCGACGAGCAGTACTTC	CAWIGQFVDEQYF
TRBD2	.	17	TRBV5-1	TRBJ2-1	TGCGCCAGCAGCTTGGAGTGGCGCGGGGGGAAGATAAATGAGCAGTTCTTC	CASSLEWRGGKINEQFF
.	many	14	TRBV7-8	TRBJ1-6	TGTGCCAGCAGCTTAGTCCGTGAGACTTCACCCCTCCACTTT	CASSLVRETSPLHF
.	few	16	TRBV20-1	TRBJ2-3	TGCAGTGCTAGAGATATGGGAGTGGGGAGCACAGATACGCAGTATTTT	CSARDMGVGSTDTQYF
.	.	16	TRBV13	TRBJ2-7	TGTGCCAGCAGCGCCCTGAATCGCAGGGGAATGTACGAGCAGTACTTC	CASSALNRRGMYEQYF
.	.	14	TRBV2	TRBJ1-5	TGTGCCAGCAGTGAAACAGGGTACAATCAGCCCCAGCATTTT	CASSETGYNQPQHF
TRBD1	many	15	TRBV2	TRBJ2-5	TGTGCCAGCAGGGCCGGGACAGGGAATTTTGAGACCCAGTACTTC	CASRAGTGNFETQYF
TRBD2	.	15	TRBV20-1	TRBJ2-1	TGCAGTGCTAGAGATGGAGCGGGGGGGTACAATGAGCAGTTCTTC	CSARDGAGGYNEQFF
.	few	17	TRBV24-1	TRBJ1-1	TGTGCCACCAGTGATCCCTCCCTCAGGGAAATGAACACTGAAGCTTTCTTT	CATSDPSLREMNTEAFF
.	.	18	TRBV6-5	TRBJ1-2	TGTGCCAGCAGCTACAAGAGGCAGTCCCCCCTACTGGGCTATGGCTACACCTTC	CASSYKRQSPLLGYGYTF
TRBD1	once	16	TRBV18	TRBJ2-3	TGTGCCAGCTCACCACTGGGACAGGGGGACACAGATACGCAGTATTTT	CASSPLGQGDTDTQYF
.	few	14	TRBV10-3	TRBJ1-2	TGTGCCATCAGTGAACGGCAGGAGCGTGATGGCTACACCTTC	CAISERQERDGYTF
.	few	16	TRBV7-9	TRBJ1-5	TGTGCCAGCAGCTTTGGGCAGGCGTATAGCAATCAGCCCCAGCATTTT	CASSFGQAYSNQPQHF
TRBD2	.	17	TRBV20-1	TRBJ2-5	TGCAGTGCCGGCGAGTCCGGGACTAGCGGGGGCCTAGAGACCCAGTACTTC	CSAGESGTSGGLETQYF
.	few	13	TRBV6-6	TRBJ2-7	TGTGCCAGCACCCCCGGGCGGACCTACGAGCAGTACTTC	CASTPGRTYEQYF
.	.	13	TRBV20-1	TRBJ1-1	TGCAGTGTTCACAATCATCGGGACGCTGAAGCTTTCTTT	CSVHNHRDAEAFF
TRBD2	few	18	TRBV4-2	TRBJ2-5	TGTGCCAGCAGCCAAGGGGGGACTAGCGGGAGGTCGCAAGAGACCCAGTACTTC	CASSQGGTSGRSQETQYF
TRBD1	.	16	TRBV10-3	TRBJ1-2	TGTGCCATCATAGCCGACAGGGGGCGCGGGGACTATGGCTACACCTTC	CAIIADRGRGDYGYTF
TRBD1	few	15	TRBV7-9	TRBJ1-4	TGTGCCAGCAGCTTACACGGGACAGGGAACGAAAAACTGTTTTTT	CASSLHGTGNEKLFF
TRBD2	.	16	TRBV4-2	TRBJ2-3	TGTGCCAGCAGCCAAGACGGGGGGGGCCGCACAGATACGCAGTATTTT	CASSQDGGGRTDTQYF
.	.	14	TRBV20-1	TRBJ1-1	TGCAGTGCTAGAGAGGCGGGATTGAACACTGAAGCTTTCTTT	CSAREAGLNTEAFF
TRBD1	few	15	TRBV7-9	TRBJ2-1	TGTGCCAGCAGCTTTGCCGGGACAGGGGAGAATGAGCAGTTCTTC	CASSFAGTGENEQFF
.	few	13	TRBV5-6	TRBJ1-6	TGTGCCAGCAGCTTGAGTGAGGGTTCACCCCTCCACTTT	CASSLSEGSPLHF
TRBD1	few	12	TRBV9	TRBJ2-1	TGTGCCAGCAGCGCCCACAGGGGGCGGGTGTTCTTC	CASSAHRGRVFF
TRBD2	.	16	TRBV6-2/TRBV6-3	TRBJ2-7	TGTGCCAGCAGTTACGGCCGACTAGCTGCGGCCTACGAGCAGTACTTC	CASSYGRLAAAYEQYF
.	.	14	TRBV12-3/TRBV12-4	TRBJ2-7	TGTGCCAGCAGTCTTAACAGAAACTCCTACGAGCAGTACTTC	CASSLNRNSYEQYF
.	few	17	TRBV27	TRBJ1-1	TGTGCCAGCAGTTTATCTCTGAGTGCAGGGGAGAACACTGAAGCTTTCTTT	CASSLSLSAGENTEAFF
.	few	12	TRBV29-1	TRBJ2-1	TGCAGCGGGGAAAGGCTTCAGGCTGAGCAGTTCTTC	CSGERLQAEQFF
TRBD1	few	15	TRBV11-3	TRBJ1-1	TGTGCCAGCAGCAATCCGGGACAGGGTACTTCTGAAGCTTTCTTT	CASSNPGQGTSEAFF
.	.	12	TRBV20-1	TRBJ2-5	TGCAGTGCTAGGTTCCGACTGGAGACCCAGTACTTC	CSARFRLETQYF
.	.	13	TRBV6-6	TRBJ2-5	TGTGCCAGCAGATATGATGAACCGACTTACCTGTACTTC	CASRYDEPTYLYF
TRBD2	few	16	TRBV7-2	TRBJ2-1	TGTGCCAGCAGCGAGTTAGGGGTTAGCGGGATGAATGAGCAGTTCTTC	CASSELGVSGMNEQFF
.	few	16	TRBV14	TRBJ2-1	TGTGCCAGCAGCCAAGAGAGGACTACCCGTTACAATGAGCAGTTCTTC	CASSQERTTRYNEQFF
TRBD2	few	14	TRBV12-3/TRBV12-4	TRBJ2-1	TGTGCCAGCAGCGATAGCGGGGGATGGCATGAGCAGTTCTTC	CASSDSGGWHEQFF
.	few	15	TRBV7-3	TRBJ2-1	TGTGCCAGCAGCCCGACCCCTTATTCGGGGAGGGAGCAGTTCTTC	CASSPTPYSGREQFF
.	few	14	TRBV20-1	TRBJ2-3	TGCAGTGCTAGGGACTACAAAGGCACAGATACGCAGTATTTT	CSARDYKGTDTQYF
TRBD1	many	17	TRBV18	TRBJ2-7	TGTGCCAGCTCACGCGAGCTCGGGACAGGGGGCGGCTACGAGCAGTACTTC	CASSRELGTGGGYEQYF
.	few	15	TRBV19	TRBJ2-5	TGTGCCAGTAGCTCGAGGGGGATCCCTACCGAGACCCAGTACTTC	CASSSRGIPTETQYF
TRBD1	.	15	TRBV12-3/TRBV12-4	TRBJ1-6	TGTGCCAGCAGAATGGACAGGAGGGATAATTCACCCCTCCACTTT	CASRMDRRDNSPLHF
.	few	13	TRBV4-1	TRBJ2-1	TGCGCCAGCAGTTGGGGAGGAAGTGACGAGCAGTTCTTC	CASSWGGSDEQFF
.	.	13	TRBV20-1	TRBJ1-6	TGCAGTGCCCCCCTGGGAAGGGTGAAACCCCTCCACTTT	CSAPLGRVKPLHF
.	few	16	TRBV5-1	TRBJ2-3	TGCGCCAGCAAAGTTTCGGGTCCTGAAAGTTTTGATACGCAGTATTTT	CASKVSGPESFDTQYF
TRBD1	few	13	TRBV15	TRBJ2-1	TGTGCCACCAGCCCCGGGACAGCTCATGAGCAGTTCTTC	CATSPGTAHEQFF